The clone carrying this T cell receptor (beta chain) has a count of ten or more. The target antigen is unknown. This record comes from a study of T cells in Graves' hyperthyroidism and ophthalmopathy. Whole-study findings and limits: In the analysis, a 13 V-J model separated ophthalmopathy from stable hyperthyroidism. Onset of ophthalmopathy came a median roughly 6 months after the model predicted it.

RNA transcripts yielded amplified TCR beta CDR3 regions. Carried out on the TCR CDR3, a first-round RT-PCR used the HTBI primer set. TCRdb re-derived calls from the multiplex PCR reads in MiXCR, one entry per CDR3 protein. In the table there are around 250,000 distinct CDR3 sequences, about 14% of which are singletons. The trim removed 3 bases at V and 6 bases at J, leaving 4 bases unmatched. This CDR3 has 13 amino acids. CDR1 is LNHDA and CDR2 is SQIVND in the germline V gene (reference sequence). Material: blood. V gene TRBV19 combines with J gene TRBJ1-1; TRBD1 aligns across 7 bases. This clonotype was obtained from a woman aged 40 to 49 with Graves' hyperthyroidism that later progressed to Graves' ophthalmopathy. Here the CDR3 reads CASSITGTAEAFF. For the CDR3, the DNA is TGTGCCAGTAGTATCACCGGGACAGCTGAAGCTTTCTTT.